One sample yielded the 15 T cell receptor beta chains listed below, sequenced in a study of control samples from healthy donors and cancer patients. Using immunoSEQ multiplex PCR, the repertoire was profiled, and TCRdb retains in-frame clones only, with some absent. Of 70,000 to 95,000 clones in the sample, about 89% were seen once. The sample comprised blood. These receptor sequences come from a man between 50 and 59 years old in good health.

V gene TRBV4-1 combines with J gene TRBJ1-1, with 10 bases lining up with TRBD1. The V and J ends lost 3 bases and 5 bases, in that order; junction bases with no gene match: 3. Germline CDR1 reads MGHRA; CDR2 reads YSYEKL. The CDR3 contains 14 residues. The CDR3 nucleotides are TGCGCCAGCAGCCAGGGACAGGGGCGGACTGAAGCTTTCTTT. Its protein product is CASSQGQGRTEAFF.

This clone occurred a few times. The chain is built from TRBV10-3 and TRBJ2-2; a possible D gene is TRBD2 (6 bases). V dropped 7 bases and J dropped 6 bases, with 12 bases sitting between them. The CDR3 extends over 13 amino acids. Germline loops: CDR1 ENHRY, CDR2 SYGVKD. The CDR3 bases are TGTGCCATCACTTCCGGGAGCCCCGGGGAGCTGTTTTTT. Its protein is CAITSGSPGELFF.

The chain is built from TRBV25-1 and TRBJ2-3; TRBD1 aligns across 12 bases. In germline, CDR1 is MGHDK, CDR2 SYGVNS. The CDR3 consists of 18 residues. J gave up 4 bases and V 8 bases, and 16 bases lay outside the gene matches. CDR3 in DNA: TGTGCCAGCGCCGGGACAGGGGGCACGGTAGCGGAACCAGATACGCAGTATTTT. This encodes CASAGTGGTVAEPDTQYF.

The V gene is TRBV18, the J gene TRBJ1-6; a weak D match, TRBD1 (5 bases). The CDR3 is 14 amino acids. Trimming shortened V by 3 bases and J by 8 bases, and 11 bases separated the two germline ends. Germline-derived CDR1 and CDR2 are KGHSH and LQKENI. CDR3 bases: TGTGCCAGCTCACCCGGGGGTACCGATTCACCCCTCCACTTT. It yields the protein CASSPGGTDSPLHF. Using reference TRBV18 and TRBJ1-6 for the parts outside the CDR3, the full variable domain is NAGVMQNPRHLVRRRGQEARLRCSPMKGHSHVYWYRQLPEEGLKFMVYLQKENIIDESGMPKERFSAEFPKEGPSILRIQQVVRGDSAAYFCASSPGGTDSPLHFGNGTRLTVT.

The chain carries TRBV12-3 or TRBV12-4 and TRBJ2-7, with 9 bases identical to TRBD2. The trim removed 6 bases at V and 6 bases at J, leaving 6 bases unmatched. This CDR3 spans 13 amino acids. The CDR3 DNA sequence: TGTGCCAGCAGCGGGACAGCGGGGGGCGAGCAGTACGTC. Translating gives CASSGTAGGEQYV.

This sequence joins TRBV2 and TRBJ1-1; D not resolved. CDR1 is SNHLY, CDR2 FYNNEI, per germline. Trimming took off 4 bases at V and 3 bases at J, with 6 bases between the two ends. The CDR3 contains 12 residues. CDR3 protein: CASSVWDTEAFF. The CDR3 region has the DNA TGTGCCAGCAGTGTGTGGGACACTGAAGCTTTCTTT.

This chain links TRBV4-1 with TRBJ2-1; 10 bases agree with TRBD1. The CDR3 is 14 amino acids. The germline gives CDR1 MGHRA, CDR2 YSYEKL. Trimming took 4 bases from V and 8 from J; bases not matched to a gene: 5. The CDR3 spells CASSLGTGVYEQFF. DNA for the CDR3: TGCGCCAGCAGCCTCGGGACAGGGGTGTATGAGCAGTTCTTC.

This clone was recorded only once. CDR3 region: CASSPSVTGELFF. The CDR3 DNA follows: TGTGCCAGCAGTCCTAGTGTCACCGGGGAGCTGTTTTTT. The chain uses TRBV9 and TRBJ2-2; no definite D call. Germline CDR1 is SGDLS and CDR2 is YYNGEE. CDR3 size: 13 residues. V lost 5 bases and J lost 4, with 9 bases in between.

The rearrangement links TRBV11-2 to TRBJ1-6; D gene ambiguous. V was cut by 0 bases and J by 7 bases, with 10 bases left in between. This CDR3 is built from 15 residues. The germline V gene has CDR1 SGHAT and CDR2 FQNNGV. The CDR3 here is CASSLEWAENSPLHF. The CDR3 bases are TGTGCCAGCAGCTTAGAGTGGGCAGAGAATTCACCCCTCCACTTT.

The rearrangement uses TRBV20-1 and TRBJ2-5, with 7 bases identical to TRBD1. J gave up 0 bases and V 3 bases, and 7 bases lay outside the gene matches. The CDR3 runs 15 residues. Germline V gene data show CDR1 as DFQATT and CDR2 as SNEGSKA (reference sequence). In DNA form, the CDR3 reads TGCAGTGCTAGTGACAGGGCCTCGAACCAAGAGACCCAGTACTTC. It encodes CSASDRASNQETQYF.

The chain joins TRBV24-1 to TRBJ2-5; the match to TRBD2 covers 9 bases. This CDR3 comprises 18 residues. The germline CDR1 and CDR2 sequences are KGHDR and SFDVKD. J was trimmed by 2 bases and V by 4 bases; bases with no gene match: 13. The CDR3 protein is CATSDPSGAGGLQETQYF. CDR3 DNA: TGTGCCACCAGTGACCCGTCGGGTGCGGGGGGGCTTCAAGAGACCCAGTACTTC.

The V gene is TRBV19, the J gene TRBJ2-5; 7 nucleotides line up with TRBD1. Germline CDR1 and CDR2: LNHDA and SQIVND (reference sequence). V lost 3 bases to trimming and J lost 4 bases; unmatched junction nucleotides: 8. The CDR3 has 15 amino acids. Here the CDR3 reads CASSIQRQGGETQYF. CDR3 DNA sequence: TGTGCCAGTAGTATCCAACGACAGGGTGGAGAGACCCAGTACTTC.

V is TRBV5-1 and J is TRBJ2-1; TRBD1 agrees at 7 bases. Trimming removed 3 bases from V and 0 bases from J; junction bases left unmatched: 9. From germline, CDR1 is SGHRS and CDR2 YFSETQ. There are 17 residues in the CDR3. CDR3 amino acids: CASSYLSTGSSYNEQFF. The CDR3, as DNA: TGCGCCAGCAGCTACTTGTCGACAGGGAGCTCCTACAATGAGCAGTTCTTC.

V gene TRBV5-5 combines with J gene TRBJ1-2; a weak D match, TRBD1 (6 bases). Germline V gene sequence: CDR1 SGHKS, CDR2 YYEKEE (reference sequence). The CDR3 has 15 amino acids. The ends were cut back, 4 bases at V and 4 bases at J, with 17 bases in the middle. The CDR3 DNA sequence: TGTGCCAGCAGCCCGTCGCGCGGGACAACCTATGGCTACACCTTC. Translation gives CASSPSRGTTYGYTF.

This chain joins TRBV7-3 and TRBJ2-2, with D maybe TRBD1 (5 bases). Germline V lookup: CDR1 SGHTA, CDR2 FQGTGA. The CDR3 totals 15 residues. Trimming stripped 3 bases from V and 0 bases from J, with 8 bases between. The CDR3 here is CASSLGPANTGELFF. Here the CDR3 DNA reads TGTGCCAGCAGCTTGGGGCCCGCGAACACCGGGGAGCTGTTTTTT.